The clone carrying this T cell receptor (beta chain) appeared many times. V was cut by 0 bases and J by 5 bases, with 11 bases left in between. The germline V gene encodes CDR1 SGHVS and CDR2 FQNEAQ. The CDR3 covers 15 residues. This entry comes from a study of neurological immune-mediated disorders. Over 180 million TCR-beta sequences from 15-18 subjects came from every sequencing run. TCRdb reprocessed the 5' RACE reads via MiXCR and lists one record per CDR3 protein. Here the sample spans about 20,000 distinct CDR3 sequences, approximately 7.8% being singletons. This chain joins TRBV7-8 and TRBJ2-1; perhaps TRBD1 as D (6 bases). The sequencing sample was made of CD8+ T cells from blood. The clonotype originates from a woman in her twenties or thirties with HTLV-1-associated myelopathy (HAM/TSP). The CDR3 bases are TGTGCCAGCAGCTTAGCCCCCAGGGGCCACAATGAGCAGTTCTTC. This gives the protein CASSLAPRGHNEQFF. The complete variable domain, with remaining parts taken from reference TRBV7-8 and TRBJ2-1, reads GAGVSQSPRYKVAKRGQDVALRCDPISGHVSLFWYQQALGQGPEFLTYFQNEAQLDKSGLPSDRFFAERPEGSVSTLKIQRTQQEDSAVYLCASSLAPRGHNEQFFGPGTRLTVL.